Below are 22 T cell receptor beta chains sequenced from a single sample in a study of blood T cells in healthy people across ages. A sample-barcoded 5' primer and a J-beta primer mix were used in a second PCR of about 7 to 12 cycles. Each CDR3 protein gets one entry after TCRdb re-called the 5' RACE reads with MiXCR. The data contain 550,000 to 600,000 distinct CDR3 sequences, 47% of them singletons. The sequencing input was blood. These receptors came from a man older than 75 in good health.

The V call is TRBV7-2, the J call TRBJ2-1; no clear D gene. Between the trimmed V and J ends, which lost 4 bases and 9 bases, there was a span of 10 bases. Per the germline V gene, CDR1 is SGHTA and CDR2 is FQGNSA. This CDR3 contains 12 residues. The CDR3 region is CASSSYLGEQFF. The CDR3 DNA is TGTGCCAGCAGCTCGTACCTGGGTGAGCAGTTCTTC.

This clonotype was found many times. This chain uses TRBV6-5 with TRBJ1-5; perhaps TRBD1 as D (6 bases). V dropped 6 bases and J dropped 7 bases, with 19 bases sitting between them. This CDR3 is built from 15 residues. Germline V gene lookup returns CDR1 MNHEY and CDR2 SVGAGI. DNA of the CDR3: TGTGCCAGCAGCCCCCGCGCTACAGGGCAACAGCCCCAGCATTTT. Its protein product is CASSPRATGQQPQHF.

This clonotype was seen a few times. CDR3 coding DNA: TGCAGTGCTACGACAGATACGAGGCAGTACTTC. This gives the protein CSATTDTRQYF. The chain recombines TRBV20-1 with TRBJ2-4; the D gene is possibly TRBD1 (5 bases). V gave up 4 bases and J gave up 13 bases, with 14 bases separating them. There are 11 residues in the CDR3. Germline V gene sequence: CDR1 DFQATT, CDR2 SNEGSKA (reference sequence).

For this clonotype: This sequence may be a read error, since a much larger clone differs from it by one base. The chain employs TRBV6-5 and TRBJ2-7, with TRBD1 matching 7 bases. The CDR3 contains 15 residues. The trim removed 5 bases at V and 2 bases at J, leaving 9 bases unmatched. Germline assignment: CDR1 MNHEY and CDR2 SVGAGI. As DNA, the CDR3 is TGTGCCAGCAGTACGGAGACAGGGTGCACCTACGAGCAGTACTTC. Protein sequence: CASSTETGCTYEQYF.

The chain employs TRBV7-2 and TRBJ1-1, with 7 nucleotides matching TRBD1. The V segment lost 0 bases and the J segment 1 base; nucleotides outside the gene matches: 5. This CDR3 has 16 amino acids. Germline V gene data show CDR1 as SGHTA and CDR2 as FQGNSA. CDR3 in amino acids: CASSLARGLRNTEAFF. CDR3 sequence (DNA): TGTGCCAGCAGCTTAGCAAGGGGGCTGCGGAACACTGAAGCTTTCTTT.

This clonotype has more than one count but fewer than ten. This chain connects TRBV5-8 to TRBJ1-2; D is uncertain. V lost 1 base, J lost 8 bases, and 15 bases lay in between. There are 14 residues in the CDR3. Germline V lookup: CDR1 SGHTS, CDR2 YDEGEE. For the CDR3, the DNA is TGTGCCAGCAGCTTGTCGTCGCTCCGGAGGGGCTACACCTTC. This sequence encodes CASSLSSLRRGYTF.

This clonotype was detected a few times. This chain links TRBV20-1 with TRBJ2-7, with D perhaps matching TRBD2 (6 bases). Per the germline V gene, CDR1 is DFQATT and CDR2 is SNEGSKA (reference sequence). This CDR3 comprises 12 residues. V lost 5 bases and J 4 bases, leaving 12 bases between the germline ends. As DNA, the CDR3 is TGCAGTGCTTCGGGGGACGGATACGAGCAGTACTTC. Amino acids: CSASGDGYEQYF.

The chain combines TRBV7-8 with TRBJ2-5; tentatively, D is TRBD2 (6 bases). The V end was cut by 2 bases, the J end by 4 bases, with 14 bases between. Germline V gives CDR1 SGHVS, CDR2 FQNEAQ. CDR3 size: 15 residues. The CDR3 spells CASSLQGGRGETQYF. In DNA form, the CDR3 reads TGTGCCAGCAGCTTACAAGGAGGGCGAGGAGAGACCCAGTACTTC.

The chain recombines TRBV28 with TRBJ1-4; tentatively, D is TRBD1 (6 bases). Germline V gene sequence: CDR1 MDHEN, CDR2 SYDVKM. This CDR3 contains 15 residues. V lost 6 bases to trimming and J lost 7 bases, with 18 bases between them. CDR3 region: CASSQTTGGIEKLFF. As DNA, the CDR3 is TGTGCCAGCAGCCAAACGACAGGAGGTATTGAAAAACTGTTTTTT.

V and J are TRBV29-1 and TRBJ2-3; D possibly corresponds to TRBD2 (6 bases). This CDR3 spans 15 amino acids. V shed 6 bases and J shed 3 bases, with 19 bases lying between them. Germline lookup yields CDR1 SQVTM and CDR2 ANQGSEA. The CDR3 DNA reads as TGCAGCGTGGCGGGGAGTAGGGTCGGGACAGATACGCAGTATTTT. Its protein is CSVAGSRVGTDTQYF.

This clonotype has only a few counts. The rearrangement links TRBV12-3 or TRBV12-4 to TRBJ1-2; 7 bases are shared with TRBD1. This CDR3 is 14 amino acids long. Trimming cost V 5 bases and J 5 bases; bases outside gene matches: 8. The CDR3 region has the DNA TGTGCCAGCAGTCCGCAGACAGGGTGGTATGGCTACACCTTC. This encodes CASSPQTGWYGYTF.

V usage is TRBV6-2 or TRBV6-3 and J usage is TRBJ2-7; tentative D call: TRBD2 (5 bases). The V gene lost 6 bases and the J gene lost 8 bases, with 14 bases spanning the gap. This CDR3 region has 12 residues. The V gene's germline CDR1 is MNHEY and CDR2 SVGEGT. CDR3 sequence: CASSSRGSKQYF. CDR3 in DNA: TGTGCCAGCAGCTCTCGGGGTTCAAAGCAGTACTTC.

This clonotype has ten or more counts. This chain links TRBV6-6 with TRBJ2-5; D gene uncertain. Trimming took off 0 bases at V and 3 bases at J, with 11 bases between the two ends. The CDR3 has 15 residues. CDR1 is MNHNY and CDR2 is SVGAGI in the germline V gene (reference sequence). Written as DNA, the CDR3 is TGTGCCAGCAGTTACTCGAGAGCTACAAAAGAGACCCAGTACTTC. It translates to CASSYSRATKETQYF.

The chain has TRBV4-3 and TRBJ2-3, with D possibly TRBD2 on 5 matching bases. The CDR3 is 18 residues long. Germline loops: CDR1 LGHNA, CDR2 YSLEER. Trimming took off 1 base at V and 3 bases at J, with 20 bases between the two ends. The chain's CDR3 is CASSQATPDLLGTDTQYF. The CDR3 nucleotides are TGCGCCAGCAGCCAAGCCACCCCGGACTTATTGGGGACAGATACGCAGTATTTT.

This chain joins TRBV7-2 and TRBJ2-3; a weak D match, TRBD1 (6 bases). The CDR3 is 14 residues long. V lost 5 bases and J lost 6, with 15 bases in between. Germline CDR1 and CDR2: SGHTA and FQGNSA. The chain's CDR3 is CASSPQSGEDTQYF. The CDR3, as DNA: TGTGCCAGCAGCCCACAGTCAGGGGAGGATACGCAGTATTTT.

This sequence joins TRBV9 and TRBJ2-3, with D possibly TRBD2 on 6 matching bases. This CDR3 spans 13 amino acids. The V gene lost 3 bases and the J gene lost 1 base, with 6 bases spanning the gap. Germline V gene lookup returns CDR1 SGDLS and CDR2 YYNGEE. CDR3 sequence: CASSGEGTDTQYF. The CDR3 DNA sequence: TGTGCCAGCAGCGGGGAGGGCACAGATACGCAGTATTTT.

Turning to this clonotype: Just one base apart from a much larger clone, this may be a read error. V and J are TRBV7-2 and TRBJ2-6; D is possibly TRBD1 (5 bases). CDR3 size: 16 residues. Germline loops: CDR1 SGHTA, CDR2 FQGNSA. CDR3 DNA sequence: TGTGCCAGCAGTCCGGGTCTGTACTCTGGGGCCAACGTCCCGACTTTC. This gives the protein CASSPGLYSGANVPTF.

A few counts support this clonotype. The chain employs TRBV7-9 and TRBJ2-7; 7 nucleotides align to TRBD1. This CDR3 has 15 amino acids. Germline assignment: CDR1 SEHNR and CDR2 FQNEAQ (reference sequence). V lost 1 base and J lost 5; bases outside the gene matches: 8. The CDR3 nucleotides read TGTGCCAGCAGCTTAGACAGGGGAACGTCGGACGAGCAGTACTTC. This encodes CASSLDRGTSDEQYF.

This clonotype was seen a single time. This chain connects TRBV6-2 or TRBV6-3 to TRBJ2-2, with D possibly being TRBD1 or TRBD2 (6 bases each). V lost 4 bases and J lost 3, with 9 bases in between. The germline V gene encodes CDR1 MNHEY and CDR2 SVGEGT. The length of the CDR3 is 14 residues. DNA for the CDR3: TGTGCCAGCAGTTGGGGGGCGGACACCGGGGAGCTGTTTTTT. Protein: CASSWGADTGELFF.

This clonotype was detected ten times or more. The chain uses TRBV29-1 and TRBJ2-7; 9 nucleotides agree with TRBD1. The V and J ends lost 3 bases and 6 bases, in that order; junction bases with no gene match: 3. Germline V CDR1 and CDR2: SQVTM, ANQGSEA. CDR3 length: 12 residues. The CDR3 reads CSVEGTGREQYF. CDR3 in DNA: TGCAGCGTTGAGGGGACAGGGCGCGAGCAGTACTTC.

The chain joins TRBV7-3 to TRBJ2-1, with TRBD2 matching 10 bases. J was trimmed by 9 bases and V by 1 base; bases with no gene match: 6. The CDR3 is 15 residues long. Germline lookup yields CDR1 SGHTA and CDR2 FQGTGA. The DNA of the CDR3 is TGTGCCAGCAGCTTAATAGCGGGAGGTCTGGGTGAGCAGTTCTTC. Protein: CASSLIAGGLGEQFF.

The rearrangement joins TRBV21-1 to TRBJ2-7. TRBV21-1 is shown as a pseudogene. The CDR3 contains 15 residues. The CDR3 reads CASSKVREYHYEQYF. In DNA, the CDR3 is TGTGCCAGCAGCAAAGTAAGAGAATACCACTACGAGCAGTACTTC.